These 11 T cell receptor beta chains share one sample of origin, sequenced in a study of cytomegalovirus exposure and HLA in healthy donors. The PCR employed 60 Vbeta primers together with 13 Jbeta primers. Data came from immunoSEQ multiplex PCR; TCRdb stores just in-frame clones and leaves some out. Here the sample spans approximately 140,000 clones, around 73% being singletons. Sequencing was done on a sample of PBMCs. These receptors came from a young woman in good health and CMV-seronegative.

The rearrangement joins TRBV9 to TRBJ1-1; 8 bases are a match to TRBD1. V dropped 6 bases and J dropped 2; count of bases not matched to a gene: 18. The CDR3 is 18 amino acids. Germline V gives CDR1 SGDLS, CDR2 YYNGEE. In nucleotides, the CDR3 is TGTGCCAGCAAAGGGGTTGCGTCTAGGGACAGGCATAACACTGAAGCTTTCTTT. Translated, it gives CASKGVASRDRHNTEAFF.

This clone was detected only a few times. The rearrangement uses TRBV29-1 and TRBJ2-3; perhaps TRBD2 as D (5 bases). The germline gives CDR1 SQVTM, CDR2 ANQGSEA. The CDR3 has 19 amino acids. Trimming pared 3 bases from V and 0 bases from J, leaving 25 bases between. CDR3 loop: CSVDLKWGERSGSTDTQYF. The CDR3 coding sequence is TGCAGCGTTGATCTGAAATGGGGAGAGCGAAGCGGAAGCACAGATACGCAGTATTTT.

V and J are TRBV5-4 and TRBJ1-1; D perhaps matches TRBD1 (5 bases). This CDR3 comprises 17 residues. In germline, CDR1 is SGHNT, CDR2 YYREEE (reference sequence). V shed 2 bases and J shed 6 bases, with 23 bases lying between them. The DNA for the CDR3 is TGTGCCAGCAGCTTAGGGGCGGGAGGGGTGGGGAGGGCTGAAGCTTTCTTT. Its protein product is CASSLGAGGVGRAEAFF.

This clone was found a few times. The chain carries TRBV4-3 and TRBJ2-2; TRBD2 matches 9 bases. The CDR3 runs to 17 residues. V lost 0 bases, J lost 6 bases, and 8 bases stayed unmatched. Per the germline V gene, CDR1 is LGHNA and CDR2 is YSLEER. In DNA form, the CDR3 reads TGCGCCAGCAGCCAAGATCTGGCGGGGGGGGCCCCCGGGGAGCTGTTTTTT. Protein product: CASSQDLAGGAPGELFF.

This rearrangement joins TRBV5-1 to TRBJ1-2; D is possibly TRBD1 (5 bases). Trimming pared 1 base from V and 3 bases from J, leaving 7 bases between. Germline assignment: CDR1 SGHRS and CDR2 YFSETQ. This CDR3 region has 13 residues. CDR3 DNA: TGCGCCAGCAGCTTGAGCAGGGACTATGGCTACACCTTC. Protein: CASSLSRDYGYTF.

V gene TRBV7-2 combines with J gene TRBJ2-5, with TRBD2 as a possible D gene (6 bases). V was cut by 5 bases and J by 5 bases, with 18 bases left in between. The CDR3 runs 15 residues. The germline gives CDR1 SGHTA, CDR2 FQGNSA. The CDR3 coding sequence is TGTGCCAGCAGCCAACAGGTTAGCGGAGGGGAGACCCAGTACTTC. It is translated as CASSQQVSGGETQYF.

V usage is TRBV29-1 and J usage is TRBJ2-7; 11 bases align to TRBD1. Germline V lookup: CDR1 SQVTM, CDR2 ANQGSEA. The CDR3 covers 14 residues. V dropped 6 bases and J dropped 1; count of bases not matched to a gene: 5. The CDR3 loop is CSVADRGLSYEQYF. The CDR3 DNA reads TGCAGCGTGGCGGACAGGGGGCTTTCCTACGAGCAGTACTTC.

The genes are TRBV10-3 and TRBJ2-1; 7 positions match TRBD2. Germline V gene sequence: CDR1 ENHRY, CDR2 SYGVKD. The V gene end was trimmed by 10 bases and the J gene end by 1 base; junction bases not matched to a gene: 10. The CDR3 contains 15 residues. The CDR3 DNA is TGTGCCACCACGATTAGCGGGCCTTCCTACAATGAGCAGTTCTTC. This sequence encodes CATTISGPSYNEQFF.

The CDR3 bases are TGTGCCAGCAGTGACTGGCGGGGAGGGGAGACCCAGTACTTC. Its protein product is CASSDWRGGETQYF. The rearrangement joins TRBV25-1 to TRBJ2-5; 7 bases align to TRBD2. The junction had 6 bases not matched to a gene; V was cut back by 3 bases and J by 5 bases. The CDR3 has 14 residues. CDR1 is MGHDK and CDR2 is SYGVNS in the germline V gene.

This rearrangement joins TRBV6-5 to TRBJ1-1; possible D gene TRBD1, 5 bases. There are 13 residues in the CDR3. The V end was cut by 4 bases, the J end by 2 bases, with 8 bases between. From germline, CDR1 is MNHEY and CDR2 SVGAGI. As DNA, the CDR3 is TGTGCCAGCAGTTCAACAGGAAACACTGAAGCTTTCTTT. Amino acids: CASSSTGNTEAFF.

The CDR3 sequence is CASSGDDGYEQYV. In DNA, the CDR3 is TGTGCCAGCTCAGGGGACGACGGCTACGAGCAGTACGTC. This chain links TRBV6-1 with TRBJ2-7; tentatively, D is TRBD1 (6 bases). With 8 bases removed from V and 3 bases from J, the gap between germline ends came to 14 bases. This CDR3 has 13 residues. CDR1 is MNHNS and CDR2 is SASEGT in the germline V gene.